This T cell receptor (beta chain) was recovered during a study of T cells in localized non-small cell lung cancer (dated by TCRdb to the early 2020s). About the study as a whole: T cell repertoires of fewer than 250 early-stage NSCLC patients were analyzed, with tumors being compared against uninvolved tumor-adjacent lungs. All 250 or so NSCLC patients in the cohort were treatment-naive and had localized lung tumors that were resected. A mean age of 66.3 years was recorded for the NSCLC patients, of whom 129 were male and some 99 were female.

Turning to this clone: It has no known antigen specificity. Base qualities were left out, and no much larger clone turns up one base away.

What the authors observed across the whole study: The highest T cell clonality was observed in uninvolved tumor-adjacent lung, where clonality exceeded that of tumor, suggesting that antigenic responses were more focused in uninvolved tumor-adjacent lung. A median of around 62 of the top 100 tumor clones turned up in the paired uninvolved adjacent lung, and roughly 28 of those clones also ranked among the top 100 of that same adjacent lung. Higher blood T cell density associated with longer overall survival, while higher adjacent-lung clonality associated with shorter survival. Since the design was exploratory, TCR variables were selected using unadjusted p-values with no false-discovery rate correction. Because multi-region sequencing of the tumors was not done, intratumor heterogeneity could not be ruled out.

At diagnosis, tumor, uninvolved tumor-adjacent lung and peripheral blood were collected and then preserved as a mix of FFPE and fresh-frozen material. For TCR repertoire profiling, blood samples were analyzed as peripheral blood mononuclear cells. Cut back by 3 bases and 1 base, the V and J ends lie 9 bases apart. The CDR3 covers 14 residues, taking in both the cysteine and the phenylalanine. This entry keeps only the CDR3 DNA: 42 bases, framed from base 1. The CDR1 and CDR2 encoded by the germline V gene (reference sequence) are MNHEY and SMNVEV. TCR beta CDR3 regions were sequenced from DNA using the immunoSEQ Assay. In the source study's methods: To compute T cell density, TCR beta template counts were normalized to usable DNA, which was estimated by amplifying housekeeping genes. The preseqR package was used to estimate richness by extrapolating to 400,000 templates for PBMC samples and to 120,000 templates for tissue samples. Clonality was defined as one minus Pielou's evenness. Tissue-enriched TCRs were identified by differential abundance testing using productive amino-acid clonotypes, minimum total count 5 and alpha 0.1. The Jaccard Index and the Morisita Overlap Index were used to quantify repertoire overlap between compartments. GLIPH grouped TCR beta CDR3s together with public tetramer-defined viral CDR3s, and a viral motif had to include at least three viral sequences and show V-gene enrichment. The clones in this table, taken by TCRdb from immuneACCESS, are in-frame only. Not every clone is retained; where verified, under half of the shortfall comes from an unresolved V gene, and the cause of the rest is unknown. V, J and clone size are those of that table, while D and trimming were read from the DNA. The sample table shows 75,000 to 95,000 clones, and around 80% are seen once. About 19% of the sample is taken by the ten largest.

Sequencing was performed on PBMCs, taken before any cancer treatment. The clonotype was recovered from a man between 35 and 75 years old with stage II squamous cell lung carcinoma. The sequence links TRBV27 to TRBJ1-1; no D gene is confidently identified. This receptor has the CDR3 CASSLGRSNTEAFF. The DNA reads TGTGCCAGCAGTTTGGGCAGGTCGAACACTGAAGCTTTCTTT.